This T cell receptor beta chain was documented in a study of blood T cells in healthy people across ages. The CDR3 is 17 amino acids. The ends lost 1 base at V and 3 bases at J; junction bases unmatched: 13. Germline V gene data show CDR1 as DFQATT and CDR2 as SNEGSKA (reference sequence). This clonotype showed up many times. Primed by a sample-barcoded 5' primer and a J-beta primer mix, a second PCR proceeded for about 6 to 12 cycles. TCRdb analysed the 5' RACE reads with MiXCR anew, one entry per CDR3 protein. Of roughly 900,000 distinct CDR3 sequences in the sample, 29% were seen once. This clonotype was sampled from a woman at least 80 years old in good health. The chain combines TRBV20-1 with TRBJ2-7; 9 bases line up with TRBD1. The sequencing sample was made of blood. The DNA of the CDR3 is TGCAGTGCTAGAGGGCAAACAGGGGGCCTTGGGCGCTACGAGCAGTACTTC. Amino acids: CSARGQTGGLGRYEQYF.